Listed here is a single TCR beta chain. In the same sample, other DNA sequences code for this CDR3. This specimen belongs to a study of blood T cell repertoires in COVID-19. Study overall: The United States, Italy and Spain supplied acute and convalescent COVID-19 samples. PBMCs, B-cell-depleted T cells, or T cells were the source of the cDNA or gDNA that made up the material.

A Seattle source enrolled patients during active infection and followed them longitudinally. Deletions cut 3 bases from V and 6 bases from J, with 12 bases between. Germline V gives CDR1 MDHEN, CDR2 SYDVKM. The CDR3 covers 14 residues. Clones were read by immunoSEQ multiplex PCR, and TCRdb kept only the in-frame ones, dropping some. The profile shows fewer than 300,000 clones, approximately 93% of them singletons. The rearrangement joins TRBV28 to TRBJ1-5, with D maybe TRBD1 (5 bases). Sequenced sample: peripheral blood. This receptor was obtained from a woman between 25 and 40 years old with COVID-19, enrolled during active disease. DNA of the CDR3: TGTGCCAGCAGTTTTGGTCAGGGAAGTCAGCCCCAGCATTTT. Translating gives CASSFGQGSQPQHF.